This TCR beta chain was retrieved from a study of shared clonotypes between healthy human individuals. Measured with immunoSEQ multiplex PCR; TCRdb has only the in-frame clones, and not every one. The sample records 1.6 million or so clones, approximately 96% being singletons. CD4+ cells underwent separation, giving CD45RA+ naive and CD45RA-negative memory subsets. Deletions cut 3 bases from V and 7 bases from J, with 6 bases between. Per the germline V gene, CDR1 is GTSNPN and CDR2 is SVGIG (reference sequence). The CDR3 loop spans 11 amino acids. The sequenced material came from naive CD4+ T cells sorted from blood. This sample's subset: CD45RA+ positively selected. The clonotype originates from a man younger than 45 in good health. The gene calls are TRBV30 and TRBJ2-2, with unresolved D. In nucleotides, the CDR3 is TGTGCCTGGAGCCTCGACGGGGAGCTGTTTTTT. Translation: CAWSLDGELFF.